This T cell receptor beta chain was documented in a study of CD8+ T cells in alopecia areata. Study-level points and caveats: Sharing of TCR sequences between patients (possibly for HLA-related reasons) was less clear than in mice. Among the top 100, expanded CD8+ clones were significantly decreased by tofacitinib, as was scalp clonality.

This clone was picked up a small number of times. What it binds is not known. As to treatment: oral pan-JAK inhibitor, 5-10 mg twice daily. Germline V gives CDR1 SQVTM, CDR2 ANQGSEA. The V end was cut by 4 bases, the J end by 8 bases, with 20 bases between. The CDR3 totals 14 residues. Sequencing used cDNA as its template, made by extracting RNA and reverse transcribing it. Clones were sequenced by immunoSEQ multiplex PCR, and TCRdb holds only the in-frame ones, with some missing. The data contain 120,000 or so clones, about three fifths of them singletons. The chain couples TRBV29-1 to TRBJ1-2; TRBD1 might be the D (5 bases). Specimen: CD8+ T cells sorted from blood, collected at week 4, from a patient treated with tofacitinib. The clonotype originates from a human donor with alopecia areata. In DNA, the CDR3 is TGCAGCGTTGTAGGGGCCGGGGCTCGAGAGGGCTACACCTTC. This gives the protein CSVVGAGAREGYTF.